This TCR beta chain comes out of a study of cytotoxic CD8 clonotypes in ibrutinib-treated CLL (dated by TCRdb to the early 2020s). Context from the whole study: The cohort had about a dozen relapsed/refractory and roughly 15 treatment-naive patients; 17 were IGHV unmutated. On average, each sample yielded roughly 250,000 productive templates and over 90,000 productive rearrangements. Cryopreserved peripheral blood mononuclear cells were collected at three points: before therapy, at response, and at either sustained remission or disease progression. Longitudinal samples were available for about 30% of the 86 trial participants. Every sample from remission and from progressive disease was obtained while the patients were still on ibrutinib. Response samples were taken after a median of 12 months on treatment, ranging from roughly 6 to 36 months. Responses were partial in some 24 patients and complete in 2; after median about 5.5 years follow-up, around 15 stayed in remission and some twelve progressed.

Study-wide conclusions, independent of this receptor: Baseline clonality was found to be higher than that of age-matched healthy donors and was strongly correlated with circulating CD8+ T-cell counts. Sampling times were not matched between sustained-remission and progressing patients, and lymph node repertoires were not studied. Public clonotypes were rare and either shrank or stayed stable during treatment, and the rise in clonality at ibrutinib response reflected expansion of private clonotypes. An increase in clonality was observed at ibrutinib response, with clonality remaining stable during sustained remission and falling back toward baseline at progression.

From its cysteine to its phenylalanine, the CDR3 spans 16 amino acids. Only the CDR3 DNA is retained, 48 bases long and in frame from the first base. Between the V and J ends, shortened by 5 bases and 0 bases respectively, the junction contains 14 bases. CDR1 and CDR2 (SGHTA, FQGTGA) derive from the germline V gene. Concerning this clone: The specificity of this receptor is unknown. Base qualities are missing; no much larger clone stands one base away.

Read against the paper, the sample's time point label means: 24 months on ibrutinib. For TCR beta library preparation, about 1.8 micrograms of genomic DNA were isolated from cryopreserved PBMCs. High-throughput TCR beta sequencing was performed on longitudinal blood samples from CLL patients receiving ibrutinib monotherapy. The patients took part in an open-label, single-center phase 2 trial of ibrutinib monotherapy. A MiSeq instrument was used for deep resolution sequencing, which targeted depths ranging from 1 in 1 million up to 1 in 200,000 T cells, with coverage averaging 10x for each clonotype. The immunoSEQ hsTCRB Kit was used to generate TCR beta libraries. In the source study's methods: ImmunoSEQ Data Assistant and ImmunoSEQ Analyzer were used for data analysis, and V, D and J genes were assigned according to IMGT definitions. Clonality was computed as one minus normalized Shannon entropy of productive rearrangement frequencies, ranging from 0 to 1. Public clonotype analysis was restricted to overrepresented clonotypes comprising at least 0.05% of each patient's repertoire. Some 14 age-matched healthy donor repertoires from immuneACCESS served as clonality controls. Entries here come from immuneACCESS through TCRdb and include only in-frame sequences with V and J called. Some clones fail to appear in such tables; in the studies checked, an unresolved V gene covers under half of the shortfall, and the cause of the remainder is unknown. The V and J calls and the clone size are those of that table, but D and trimming were determined from the DNA. Recorded for this sample are some 130,000 clones; 76% of them occurred a single time. The ten largest clones add up to around 5% of the sample.

The sequence links TRBV7-3 to TRBJ2-1, with a tentative D gene TRBD2 over 6 matching bases. The input for sequencing was PBMCs, taken after 24 months of ibrutinib treatment. This sequence was found in a human donor with chronic lymphocytic leukemia. The bases are TGTGCCAGCAGCCCGCGGGGCGGAAGCTCCTACAATGAGCAGTTCTTC. Its translation reads: CASSPRGGSSYNEQFF.